These 7 T cell receptor beta chains share one sample of origin, sequenced in a study of CD8 T cells in ankylosing spondylitis. TCRdb redid the calling of the 5' RACE reads with MiXCR, one entry per CDR3 protein. The table has about 310,000 distinct CDR3 sequences, under 25% seen once; the top ten hold about 3.7%. Specimen: blood, either unsorted or a sorted T cell fraction (not recorded which). All receptors derive from a female donor with ankylosing spondylitis or in good health (not recorded which).

This clonotype was seen once. V usage is TRBV5-8 and J usage is TRBJ2-5, with 8 bases aligning to TRBD1. V dropped 0 bases and J dropped 2; count of bases not matched to a gene: 9. Germline-derived CDR1 and CDR2 are SGHTS and YDEGEE. This CDR3 contains 17 residues. CDR3 sequence reads: CASSLGLTGALQETQYF. CDR3 DNA sequence: TGTGCCAGCAGCTTGGGGTTGACAGGGGCGTTACAAGAGACCCAGTACTTC.

A few counts support this clonotype. V is TRBV9 and J is TRBJ2-7; no definite D call. Trimming stripped 0 bases from V and 3 bases from J, with 4 bases between. CDR3 length: 12 amino acids. Germline CDR1 reads SGDLS; CDR2 reads YYNGEE. CDR3 DNA sequence: TGTGCCAGCAGCGTAGCGGACTACGAGCAGTACTTC. Translating gives CASSVADYEQYF.

The sample holds many counts of this clonotype. The chain employs TRBV20-1 and TRBJ2-3; D is possibly TRBD2 (6 bases). Deletions cut 3 bases from V and 7 bases from J, with 14 bases between. CDR1 is DFQATT and CDR2 is SNEGSKA in the germline V gene (reference sequence). This CDR3 has 13 amino acids. CDR3 DNA sequence: TGCAGTGCTAGCCTTAGCGGACTAAATACGCAGTATTTT. Translation gives CSASLSGLNTQYF.

This clonotype was seen at least ten times. The chain couples TRBV12-3 or TRBV12-4 to TRBJ1-2; D is possibly TRBD1 (6 bases). Trimming stripped 7 bases from V and 3 bases from J, with 21 bases between. The CDR3 runs 16 residues. The CDR3 region is CASTTMGGALDYGYTF. CDR3 nucleotide sequence: TGTGCCAGCACCACAATGGGGGGGGCATTGGACTATGGCTACACCTTC.

The V call is TRBV4-3, the J call TRBJ2-1; maybe TRBD2 (5 bases). Trimming removed 1 base at V and 9 bases at J, with 10 bases between. The CDR3 loop spans 13 amino acids. Germline assignment: CDR1 LGHNA and CDR2 YSLEER. This CDR3 is CASSQALRGEQFF. The DNA of the CDR3 is TGCGCCAGCAGCCAAGCTCTTCGGGGTGAGCAGTTCTTC.

The chain combines TRBV5-1 with TRBJ2-3, with D perhaps matching TRBD2 (6 bases). The germline V gene has CDR1 SGHRS and CDR2 YFSETQ. The CDR3 has 13 residues. V dropped 2 bases and J dropped 6 bases, with 10 bases sitting between them. Here the CDR3 reads CASSFGRTDTQYF. Here the CDR3 DNA reads TGCGCCAGCAGCTTCGGGAGAACGGATACGCAGTATTTT. Looking up the rest from reference TRBV5-1 and TRBJ2-3 gives the full variable domain: KAGVTQTPRYLIKTRGQQVTLSCSPISGHRSVSWYQQTPGQGLQFLFEYFSETQRNKGNFPGRFSGRQFSNSRSEMNVSTLELGDSALYLCASSFGRTDTQYFGPGTRLTVL.

The chain carries TRBV9 and TRBJ2-7; 8 bases are shared with TRBD2. The CDR3 runs 14 residues. V lost 1 base, J lost 5 bases, and 5 bases stayed unmatched. From germline, CDR1 is SGDLS and CDR2 YYNGEE. DNA for the CDR3: TGTGCCAGCAGCGTAAGGACTAGCCCCGACGAGCAGTACTTC. Amino acids: CASSVRTSPDEQYF.